This TCR beta chain emerged from a study of long-term antiretroviral therapy in people with HIV. Whole-study results and caveats: Comparison with controls showed narrower CDR3 length ranges in HIV repertoires. Dominant in the repertoire at all time points were clones expanded before ART. Transplant-donor-level diversity was not reached after ART, though diversity increased.

Investigators performed immunoSEQ version v3.0 at survey level. Assay used: immunoSEQ multiplex PCR; TCRdb lists only in-frame clones, some missing. The repertoire holds around 29,000 clones, with 90% to 95% as singletons. Of note for this clone: The antigen is undetermined.

Every one of the participants with HIV received treatment in the United States. The sequence was collected from a young man with HIV. The input for sequencing was unsorted PBMCs, taken approximately 6.3 years after starting antiretroviral therapy.

This chain's CDR3 is CSASGAHEQFF. CDR3 bases: TGCAGTGCTAGCGGAGCCCATGAGCAGTTCTTC. The chain links TRBV20-1 to TRBJ2-1; D remains ambiguous. Trimming removed 3 bases from V and 8 bases from J, with 8 bases in between. From germline, CDR1 is DFQATT and CDR2 SNEGSKA (reference sequence). This CDR3 is built from 11 residues.